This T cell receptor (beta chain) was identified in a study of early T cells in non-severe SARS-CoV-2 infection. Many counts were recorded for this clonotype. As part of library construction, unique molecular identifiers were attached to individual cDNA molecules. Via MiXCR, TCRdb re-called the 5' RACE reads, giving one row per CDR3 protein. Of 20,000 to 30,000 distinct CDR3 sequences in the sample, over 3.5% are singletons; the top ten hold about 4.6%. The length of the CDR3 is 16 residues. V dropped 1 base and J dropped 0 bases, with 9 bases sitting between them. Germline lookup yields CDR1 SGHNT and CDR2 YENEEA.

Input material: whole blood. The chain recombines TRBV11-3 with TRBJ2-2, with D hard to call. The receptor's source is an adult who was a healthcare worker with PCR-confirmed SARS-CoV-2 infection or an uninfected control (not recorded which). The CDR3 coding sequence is TGTGCCAGCAGCTTAGGCAGGCGAACGAACACCGGGGAGCTGTTTTTT. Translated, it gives CASSLGRRTNTGELFF.